The entry that follows covers one T cell receptor (beta chain) sequence. The CDR3 runs to 17 residues. V was clipped by 3 bases and J by 0 bases, with 12 bases between them. Per the germline V gene, CDR1 is MDHEN and CDR2 is SYDVKM. The people who gave samples were healthy Caucasians from Russia, aged roughly 6 to 100. Per-sample yields of isolated PBMCs were at least 6 million. Using a J-beta primer mix together with a sample-barcoded 5' primer, a second PCR was run for roughly 6 to 11 cycles. Every molecule of cDNA carried a tag from a template-switch adaptor with 12 random nucleotides. Each CDR3 protein is one row after TCRdb ran MiXCR on the 5' RACE reads. This sample has about 760,000 distinct CDR3 sequences, with 25% found just once. These data are taken from a study of blood T cells in healthy people across ages. These records were also assigned to another study, of T cells of mothers and their children. As that report states: Using the M1S primer, the second PCR added sample barcodes along with 2-4 random nucleotides.

V gene TRBV28 combines with J gene TRBJ2-6; D is unresolved. Sequenced sample: blood. The receptor was derived from a boy younger than 18 in good health. In DNA, the CDR3 is TGTGCCAGCAGTTTTGCCGTACCCTACTCTGGGGCCAACGTCCTGACTTTC. It yields the protein CASSFAVPYSGANVLTF.